This TCR beta chain was retrieved from a study of PD-L1 blockade in urothelial cancer. Study information: Patients commenced atezolizumab at some point between 2014 and 2015, and it was given at 1,200 mg intravenously every 3 weeks. The patients had undergone anywhere from 0 to 3 prior chemotherapy regimens. Men with urothelial cancer arising in the bladder made up about 85% of the roughly 30 patients. The median number of T cells present in blood samples was approximately 140,000.

This CDR3 contains 14 residues. J was trimmed by 6 bases and V by 4 bases; bases with no gene match: 12. Germline CDR1 reads SQVTM; CDR2 reads ANQGSEA. Time point of the sample: peripheral blood 6 weeks after treatment start. Some clones are missing from TCRdb's copy, which holds only in-frame ones; the method was immunoSEQ multiplex PCR. The table shows 45,000 to 60,000 clones, with roughly 91% occurring only once. The rearrangement links TRBV29-1 to TRBJ2-7; 7 bases fit TRBD2. The sequence was obtained from a man aged 55 to 70 with urothelial cancer. Sequenced here: PBMCs, sampled around atezolizumab (anti-PD-L1) treatment. CDR3 bases: TGCAGCGTTGGGAAAGCGGGACCGATCTCCGAGCAGTACTTC. Its translation: CSVGKAGPISEQYF.